Presented here are 17 T cell receptor beta chains from one specimen sequenced in a study of T cell repertoires in cytomegalovirus infection. TCRdb redid the calling of the reads with MiXCR, one entry per CDR3 protein. Altogether some 440,000 distinct CDR3 sequences are present, roughly 30% being singletons, with the ten largest covering roughly 15%. Sequenced sample: PBMCs. These receptor sequences come from a human donor in good health (CMV status not recorded). Some clones in this sample may be carry-over from other donors' samples.

This clonotype was recorded a few times. The V call is TRBV9, the J call TRBJ1-1, with D perhaps TRBD1 (6 bases). V was trimmed by 5 bases and J by 0 bases, leaving 26 bases between them. CDR3 length: 19 amino acids. Looked up from germline, CDR1 is SGDLS and CDR2 is YYNGEE. CDR3 in DNA: TGTGCCAGCAGGGCAATCTTGGGGACCTCAGGGGAGGTGAACACTGAAGCTTTCTTT. Protein sequence: CASRAILGTSGEVNTEAFF.

This clonotype was counted between two and nine times. This chain connects TRBV5-1 to TRBJ1-2; possible D gene TRBD1, 5 bases. V was pared by 4 bases and J by 10 bases, with 14 bases between. Per the germline V gene, CDR1 is SGHRS and CDR2 is YFSETQ. The CDR3 consists of 12 residues. CDR3: CASSRDLSDYTF. As DNA, the CDR3 is TGCGCCAGCAGCCGGGACCTCTCCGACTACACCTTC.

The V call is TRBV12-3 or TRBV12-4, the J call TRBJ2-3; D uncertain. The CDR3 loop spans 14 amino acids. The V end was cut by 7 bases, the J end by 2 bases, with 13 bases between. CDR3 in amino acids: CASTRVPATDTQYF. The CDR3 nucleotides read TGTGCCAGCACAAGAGTACCTGCCACAGATACGCAGTATTTT.

This sequence joins TRBV27 and TRBJ2-1; 10 bases are shared with TRBD1. CDR1 and CDR2 (germline): MNHEY, SMNVEV (reference sequence). The CDR3 runs to 16 residues. J lost 10 bases, V lost 5 bases, and 14 bases had no gene match. CDR3 residues: CASSGTGAGGLGEQFF. Here the CDR3 DNA reads TGTGCCAGCAGTGGGACAGGGGCCGGGGGGCTTGGAGAGCAGTTCTTC.

The V gene is TRBV20-1, the J gene TRBJ2-7, with 7 bases fitting TRBD2. In germline, CDR1 is DFQATT, CDR2 SNEGSKA (reference sequence). CDR3 size: 14 residues. V was pared by 3 bases and J by 4 bases, with 9 bases of the junction left unmatched. CDR3: CSASVVGGPYEQYF. The CDR3, as DNA: TGCAGTGCTAGTGTCGTGGGAGGGCCTTACGAGCAGTACTTC.

This clonotype was recorded a few times. A read error may account for a junction end that differs from germline. The V call is TRBV7-7, the J call TRBJ2-1; TRBD2 agrees at 10 bases. This CDR3 contains 15 residues. The V gene's germline CDR1 is SSHAT and CDR2 FNYEAQ (reference sequence). In DNA form, the CDR3 reads TGTGCTAGCAGCACTACTAGCGGGGTCTCGGGTGAGCAGTTCTTC. Protein sequence: CASSTTSGVSGEQFF.

This clonotype was detected only a few times. The gene calls are TRBV5-6 and TRBJ2-5, with D possibly matching TRBD1 (5 bases). This CDR3 region has 16 residues. V was pared by 0 bases and J by 4 bases, with 16 bases between. Looked up from germline, CDR1 is SGHDT and CDR2 is YYEEEE. The CDR3 nucleotides read TGTGCCAGCAGCTTGGATTTCTCCAGGGAAAGAGAGACCCAGTACTTC. Translation: CASSLDFSRERETQYF.

As for this clonotype: One end of the junction fails to match germline, which may point to a read error. The V and J genes are TRBV11-3 and TRBJ2-7; D unresolved. Germline lookup yields CDR1 SGHNT and CDR2 YENEEA. This CDR3 spans 10 amino acids. The CDR3 region has the DNA TGTGCCAGGAGCTGGGGCGAGCAGTACTTC. This encodes CARSWGEQYF.

This clonotype came up many times. V and J are TRBV12-3 or TRBV12-4 and TRBJ1-5; TRBD1 might be the D (6 bases). The CDR3 spans 17 residues. Trimming shortened V by 6 bases and J by 0 bases, and 18 bases separated the two germline ends. This CDR3 is CASSPGDRQGSNQPQHF. The CDR3 DNA follows: TGTGCCAGCAGCCCAGGCGACAGGCAGGGTAGCAATCAGCCCCAGCATTTT.

The gene calls are TRBV10-1 and TRBJ2-2; D is perhaps TRBD2 (5 bases). The V gene lost 6 bases and the J gene lost 6 bases, with 17 bases spanning the gap. The CDR3 is 15 residues long. In germline, CDR1 is WNHNN, CDR2 SYGVQD (reference sequence). In DNA, the CDR3 is TGCGCCAGCAGCGGAGGCTCCGCGTATCCCGGGGAGCTGTTTTTT. Translation: CASSGGSAYPGELFF.

This clonotype was seen repeatedly, ten times or more. The V and J genes are TRBV28 and TRBJ1-4, with D perhaps TRBD1 (6 bases). Germline-derived CDR1 and CDR2 are MDHEN and SYDVKM. CDR3 length equals 20 residues. Trimming removed 3 bases from V and 0 bases from J, with 23 bases in between. As DNA, the CDR3 is TGTGCCAGCAGTTTTAGCATAGGGGGGCTGGTAGATGCAACTAATGAAAAACTGTTTTTT. Protein: CASSFSIGGLVDATNEKLFF.

This clonotype has a handful of counts. This chain uses TRBV27 with TRBJ2-3; D gene ambiguous. Germline V gene lookup returns CDR1 MNHEY and CDR2 SMNVEV (reference sequence). V lost 5 bases and J 0 bases, leaving 15 bases between the germline ends. CDR3 length: 16 amino acids. This CDR3 reads CASSASRSTSTDTQYF. The CDR3 region has the DNA TGTGCCAGCAGTGCCTCACGTAGTACTAGCACAGATACGCAGTATTTT.

This clonotype has more than one count but fewer than ten. The J gene is TRBJ2-7, the V gene TRBV4-2; D remains ambiguous. This CDR3 has 14 residues. The germline V gene has CDR1 LGHNA and CDR2 YNFKEQ. The V end was cut by 0 bases, the J end by 3 bases, with 9 bases between. The CDR3 bases are TGTGCCAGCAGCCAAGAAAAAACTTTCTACGAGCAGTACTTC. Its translation is CASSQEKTFYEQYF.

This clonotype came up a few times. CDR3 in DNA: TGTGCCAGCAGTAGACAGGGGGCTAGCTATGGCTACACCTTC. It is translated as CASSRQGASYGYTF. This chain links TRBV6-5 with TRBJ1-2, with 10 bases matching TRBD1. J was trimmed by 4 bases and V by 5 bases; bases with no gene match: 4. This CDR3 has 14 amino acids. The germline gives CDR1 MNHEY, CDR2 SVGAGI.

This clonotype was counted ten times or more. The chain links TRBV7-8 to TRBJ2-7; TRBD2 aligns across 11 bases. The CDR3 loop spans 15 amino acids. J gave up 3 bases and V 5 bases, and 6 bases lay outside the gene matches. Germline-derived CDR1 and CDR2 are SGHVS and FQNEAQ. CDR3 coding DNA: TGTGCCAGCAGCCCTCGACTAGCGGGGAGCTACGAGCAGTACTTC. Its translation is CASSPRLAGSYEQYF.

The chain combines TRBV20-1 with TRBJ2-7, with a tentative D call TRBD1 (6 bases). The CDR3 sequence is 13 residues long. The germline V gene has CDR1 DFQATT and CDR2 SNEGSKA (reference sequence). V lost 3 bases and J 0 bases, leaving 9 bases between the germline ends. The CDR3 region is CSARLGGSYEQYF. In DNA, the CDR3 is TGCAGTGCTAGGTTAGGGGGCTCCTACGAGCAGTACTTC.

The chain employs TRBV18 and TRBJ1-1, with D possibly being TRBD1 (5 bases). The CDR3 extends over 15 amino acids. Germline values: CDR1 KGHSH, CDR2 LQKENI. V gave up 3 bases and J gave up 3 bases, with 14 bases separating them. CDR3 protein: CASSPGRSRDTEAFF. The CDR3 DNA sequence: TGTGCCAGCTCACCGGGGCGCAGCAGGGACACTGAAGCTTTCTTT. The full variable domain, with the rest looked up from reference TRBV18 and TRBJ1-1, is NAGVMQNPRHLVRRRGQEARLRCSPMKGHSHVYWYRQLPEEGLKFMVYLQKENIIDESGMPKERFSAEFPKEGPSILRIQQVVRGDSAAYFCASSPGRSRDTEAFFGQGTRLTVV.